This TCR beta chain is from a study of blood T cell repertoires in COVID-19. Study information: PBMCs, B-cell-depleted T cells, or T cells provided the cDNA or gDNA that made up the material.

Original handling: How many nucleated cells were present was estimated from reference gene primer amplification. TCRdb's copy holds only in-frame clones and misses some; the assay was immunoSEQ multiplex PCR. Clone size and V and J calls were adopted from that table, with D and trimming inferred from the DNA. The sample lists about 160,000 clones, 60% to 85% occurring once. V was clipped by 3 bases and J by 2 bases, with 12 bases between them. The CDR3 consists of 14 residues. Germline V gives CDR1 SQVTM, CDR2 ANQGSEA. The sequenced sample consisted of peripheral blood. This sequence was found in a man aged 55 to 69 with acute or convalescent COVID-19. The chain has TRBV29-1 and TRBJ2-3; the D is unclear. The CDR3 reads CSVEAEVHTDTQYF. Written as DNA, the CDR3 is TGCAGCGTTGAGGCGGAAGTGCACACAGATACGCAGTATTTT.